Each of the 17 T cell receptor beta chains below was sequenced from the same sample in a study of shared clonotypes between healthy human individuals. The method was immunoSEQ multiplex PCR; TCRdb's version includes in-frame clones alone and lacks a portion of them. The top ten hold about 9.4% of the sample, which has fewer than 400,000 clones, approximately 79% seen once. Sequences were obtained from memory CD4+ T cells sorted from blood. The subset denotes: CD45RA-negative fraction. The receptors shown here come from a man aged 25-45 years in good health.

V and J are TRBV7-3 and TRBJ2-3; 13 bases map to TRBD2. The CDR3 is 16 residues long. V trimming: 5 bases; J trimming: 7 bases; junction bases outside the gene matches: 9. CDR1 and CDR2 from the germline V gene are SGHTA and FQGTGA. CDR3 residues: CASSRTLAGGGNTQYF. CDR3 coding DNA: TGTGCCAGCAGCCGAACACTAGCGGGAGGGGGTAATACGCAGTATTTT. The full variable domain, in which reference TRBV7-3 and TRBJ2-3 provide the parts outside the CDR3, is GAGVSQTPSNKVTEKGKYVELRCDPISGHTALYWYRQSLGQGPEFLIYFQGTGAADDSGLPNDRFFAVRPEGSVSTLKIQRTERGDSAVYLCASSRTLAGGGNTQYFGPGTRLTVL.

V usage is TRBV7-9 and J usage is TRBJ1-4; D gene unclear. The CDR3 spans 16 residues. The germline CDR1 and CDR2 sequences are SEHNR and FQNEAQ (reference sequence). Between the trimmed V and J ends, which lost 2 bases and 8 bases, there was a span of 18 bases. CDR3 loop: CASSLPGSPGGEKLFF. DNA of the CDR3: TGTGCCAGCAGCTTACCGGGGAGCCCGGGTGGGGAAAAACTGTTTTTT.

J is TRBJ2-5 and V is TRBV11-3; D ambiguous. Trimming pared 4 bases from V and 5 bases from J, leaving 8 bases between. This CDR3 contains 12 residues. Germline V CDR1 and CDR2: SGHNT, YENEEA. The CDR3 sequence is CASSSEGETQYF. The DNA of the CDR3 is TGTGCCAGCAGCTCTGAAGGGGAGACCCAGTACTTC.

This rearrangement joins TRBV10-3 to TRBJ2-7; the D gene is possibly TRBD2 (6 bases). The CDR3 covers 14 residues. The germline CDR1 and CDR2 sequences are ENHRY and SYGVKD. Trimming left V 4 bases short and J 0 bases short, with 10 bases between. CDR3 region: CAISVGGISYEQYF. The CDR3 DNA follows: TGTGCCATCAGTGTTGGAGGGATCTCCTACGAGCAGTACTTC.

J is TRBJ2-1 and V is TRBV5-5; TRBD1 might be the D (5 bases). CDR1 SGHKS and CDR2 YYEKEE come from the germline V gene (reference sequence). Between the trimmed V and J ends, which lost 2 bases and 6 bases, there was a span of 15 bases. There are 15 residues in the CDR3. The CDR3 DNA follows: TGTGCCAGCAGCTTTGTCGGCAGGGTAGGCAATGAGCAGTTCTTC. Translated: CASSFVGRVGNEQFF.

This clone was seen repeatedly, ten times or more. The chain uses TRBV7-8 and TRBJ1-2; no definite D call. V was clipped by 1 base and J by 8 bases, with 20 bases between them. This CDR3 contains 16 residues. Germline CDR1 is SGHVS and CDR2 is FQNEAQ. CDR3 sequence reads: CASSLGKRESLRGYTF. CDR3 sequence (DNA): TGTGCCAGCAGCTTAGGAAAAAGGGAGAGCCTAAGGGGCTACACCTTC.

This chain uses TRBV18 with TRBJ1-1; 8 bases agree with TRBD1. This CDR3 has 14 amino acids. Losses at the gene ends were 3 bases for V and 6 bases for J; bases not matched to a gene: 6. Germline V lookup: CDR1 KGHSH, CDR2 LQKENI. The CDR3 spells CASSPVQGGPEAFF. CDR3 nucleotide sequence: TGTGCCAGCTCACCCGTACAGGGGGGCCCTGAAGCTTTCTTT.

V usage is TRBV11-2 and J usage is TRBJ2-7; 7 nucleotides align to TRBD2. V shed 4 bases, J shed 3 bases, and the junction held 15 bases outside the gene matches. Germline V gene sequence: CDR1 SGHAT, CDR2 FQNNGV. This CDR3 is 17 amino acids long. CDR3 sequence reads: CASSSSSWEGLSYEQYF. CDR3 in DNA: TGTGCCAGCAGCTCTTCCTCTTGGGAGGGTTTAAGCTACGAGCAGTACTTC.

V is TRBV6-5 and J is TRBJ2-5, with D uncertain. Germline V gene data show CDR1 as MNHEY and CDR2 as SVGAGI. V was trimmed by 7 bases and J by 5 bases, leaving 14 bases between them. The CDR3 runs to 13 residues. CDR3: CASKTSSSETQYF. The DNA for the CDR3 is TGTGCCAGCAAAACGTCCAGTTCGGAGACCCAGTACTTC.

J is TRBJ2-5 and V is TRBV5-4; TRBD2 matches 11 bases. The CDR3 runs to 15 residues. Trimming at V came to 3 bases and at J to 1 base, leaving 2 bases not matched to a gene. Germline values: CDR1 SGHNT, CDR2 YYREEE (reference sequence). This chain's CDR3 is CASSSGTSGQETQYF. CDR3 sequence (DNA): TGTGCCAGCAGCTCCGGGACTAGCGGCCAAGAGACCCAGTACTTC.

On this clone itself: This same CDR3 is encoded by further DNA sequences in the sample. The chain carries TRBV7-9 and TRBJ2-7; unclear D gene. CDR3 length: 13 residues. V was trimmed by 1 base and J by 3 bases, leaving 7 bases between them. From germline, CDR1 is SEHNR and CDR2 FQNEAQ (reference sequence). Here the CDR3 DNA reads TGTGCCAGCAGCTTAGGCGGATTCTACGAGCAGTACTTC. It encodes CASSLGGFYEQYF.

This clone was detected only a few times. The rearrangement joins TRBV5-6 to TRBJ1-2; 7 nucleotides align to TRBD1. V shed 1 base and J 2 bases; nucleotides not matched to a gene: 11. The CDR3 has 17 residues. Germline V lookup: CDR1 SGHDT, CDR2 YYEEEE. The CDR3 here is CASSLYGTVVLNYGYTF. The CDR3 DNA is TGTGCCAGCAGCTTGTATGGGACAGTCGTTTTGAACTATGGCTACACCTTC.

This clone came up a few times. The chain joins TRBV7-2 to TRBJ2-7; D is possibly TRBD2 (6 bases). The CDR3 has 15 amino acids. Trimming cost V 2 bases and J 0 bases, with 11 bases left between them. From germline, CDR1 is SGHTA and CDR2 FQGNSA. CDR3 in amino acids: CASSLPRTTSYEQYF. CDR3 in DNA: TGTGCCAGCAGCTTACCCCGGACTACCTCCTACGAGCAGTACTTC.

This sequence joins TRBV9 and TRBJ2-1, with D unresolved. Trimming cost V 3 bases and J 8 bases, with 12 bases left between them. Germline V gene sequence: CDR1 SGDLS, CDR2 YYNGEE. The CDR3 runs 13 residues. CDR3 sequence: CASSARLDDEQFF. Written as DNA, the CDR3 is TGTGCCAGCAGCGCGCGGTTGGACGATGAGCAGTTCTTC.

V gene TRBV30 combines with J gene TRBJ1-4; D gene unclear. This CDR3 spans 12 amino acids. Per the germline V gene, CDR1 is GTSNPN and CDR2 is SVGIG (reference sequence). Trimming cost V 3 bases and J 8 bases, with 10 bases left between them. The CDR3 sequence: CAWRLRWEKLFF. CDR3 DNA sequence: TGTGCCTGGAGACTACGTTGGGAAAAACTGTTTTTT.

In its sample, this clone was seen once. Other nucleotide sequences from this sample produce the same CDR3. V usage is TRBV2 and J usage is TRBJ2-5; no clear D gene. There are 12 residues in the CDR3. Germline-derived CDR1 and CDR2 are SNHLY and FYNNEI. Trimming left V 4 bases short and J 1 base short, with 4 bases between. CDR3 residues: CASSALQETQYF. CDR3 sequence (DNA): TGTGCCAGCAGTGCGCTCCAAGAGACCCAGTACTTC. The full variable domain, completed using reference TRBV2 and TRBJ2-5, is EPEVTQTPSHQVTQMGQEVILRCVPISNHLYFYWYRQILGQKVEFLVSFYNNEISEKSEIFDDQFSVERPDGSNFTLKIRSTKLEDSAMYFCASSALQETQYFGPGTRLLVL.

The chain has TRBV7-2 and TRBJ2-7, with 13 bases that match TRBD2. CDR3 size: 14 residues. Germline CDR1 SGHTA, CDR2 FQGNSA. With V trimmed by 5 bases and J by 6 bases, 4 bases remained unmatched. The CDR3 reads CASSRTSGSGEQYF. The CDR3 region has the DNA TGTGCCAGCAGCCGGACTAGCGGGAGTGGCGAGCAGTACTTC.